This is a list of T cell receptor beta chains from one sample in a study of response to subunit inactivated influenza vaccine. One entry per CDR3 protein results from TCRdb running MiXCR on the RT-PCR reads. The sample shows 590,000 or so distinct CDR3 sequences, around 13% of them seen only once. The source was PBMCs from blood, collected approximately 15 days before vaccination. The receptors were gathered from a man aged 45-65 years who received an inactivated influenza vaccine. Both conserved end residues are part of each CDR3. Fields, in order: J gene, D gene, V gene, clone size, CDR3 DNA, CDR3 protein. A D gene is named only where the DNA matches it firmly. Size is omitted from some rows. Given values are once, few, many or a class for expanded clones.

TRBJ2-1 | TRBD1 | TRBV25-1 | NA | TGTGCCAGCAGTGAATATCGAGGGGGCGGCAATGAGCAGTTCTTC | CASSEYRGGGNEQFF
TRBJ2-2 | NA | TRBV12-3/TRBV12-4 | NA | TGTGCCAGCAGTTTAGGCCTCTCTAAGGCCGGGGAGCTGTTTTTT | CASSLGLSKAGELFF
TRBJ2-7 | TRBD2 | TRBV5-5 | few | TGTGCCAGCAGCTCATTACCCCCTACCCGGGACTACTCCTACGAGCAGTACTTC | CASSSLPPTRDYSYEQYF
TRBJ2-1 | TRBD1 | TRBV30 | NA | TGTGCCTGGAGTCGCTTTCAGGGGGTTGAGCAGTTCTTC | CAWSRFQGVEQFF
TRBJ1-1 | TRBD1 | TRBV27 | NA | TGTGCCAGCAGTTTAGGACAGGGATGGACTGAAGCTTTCTTT | CASSLGQGWTEAFF
TRBJ2-7 | NA | TRBV28 | many | TGTGCCAGCACGTTGGGGGTGGATTACGAGCAGTACTTC | CASTLGVDYEQYF
TRBJ2-1 | TRBD2 | TRBV27 | many | TGTGCCAGCAGTTTAGTGACTAGCGGGACCGATGAGCAGTTCTTC | CASSLVTSGTDEQFF
TRBJ2-7 | TRBD2 | TRBV6-2/TRBV6-3 | NA | TGTGCCAGCGGGCTCCGGGACTACTACGAGCAGTACTTC | CASGLRDYYEQYF
TRBJ2-7 | TRBD2 | TRBV20-1 | few | TGCAGTGCCCCGTTTGTTCTAGCGGGAGTCGAGCAGTACTTC | CSAPFVLAGVEQYF
TRBJ2-1 | NA | TRBV20-1 | many | TGCAGTGTAACACTCCGGGACCAACAGTTCTTC | CSVTLRDQQFF
TRBJ2-7 | NA | TRBV5-1 | few | TGCGCCAGCAGCTTGTCTCCCACTCCCCAATACGAGCAGTACTTC | CASSLSPTPQYEQYF
TRBJ2-1 | NA | TRBV20-1 | NA | TGCAGTGCTAGACCGCCGGGACCGAGCTCCTACAATGAGCAGTTCTTC | CSARPPGPSSYNEQFF
TRBJ1-1 | NA | TRBV4-2 | NA | TGTGCCAGCAGCCAAGTGGGTCAGATGAACACTGAAGCTTTCTTT | CASSQVGQMNTEAFF
TRBJ1-1 | NA | TRBV10-2 | few | TGCGCCAGCAAGCTTGCAGGGGCTTTGACTGAAGCTTTCTTT | CASKLAGALTEAFF
TRBJ2-2 | NA | TRBV4-3 | many | TGCGCCAGCAGCCAAGACCACACCGGGGAGCTGTTTTTT | CASSQDHTGELFF
TRBJ2-6 | NA | TRBV7-8 | NA | TGTGCCAGCAGCCGTTACCGGGCCACGTTTCGCTCTGGGGCCAACGTCCTGACTTTC | CASSRYRATFRSGANVLTF
TRBJ2-5 | NA | TRBV5-1 | NA | TGCGCCAGCAGCTTGGATAGGGTTGCCCCTTCGGAGACCCAGTACTTC | CASSLDRVAPSETQYF
TRBJ2-1 | NA | TRBV5-1 | few | TGCGCCAGCAGCGCCGGGTGGTCCTACAATGAGCAGTTCTTC | CASSAGWSYNEQFF
TRBJ1-2 | NA | TRBV28 | few | TGTGCCAGCAGTATAACAGGACCGCTCAACTATGGCTACACCTTC | CASSITGPLNYGYTF
TRBJ1-4 | TRBD1 | TRBV12-3/TRBV12-4 | NA | TGTGCCAGCAGTTTCGACAGGGGATCTAATGAAAAACTGTTTTTT | CASSFDRGSNEKLFF
TRBJ1-6 | TRBD1 | TRBV3-1 | few | TGTGCCAGCAGCTCCGGGACAGGGGGCTCGAGTATAAATTCACCCCTCCACTTT | CASSSGTGGSSINSPLHF
TRBJ2-1 | TRBD1 | TRBV20-1 | few | TGCAGTGCTAGACCGGACAGGATGCATGAGCAGTTCTTC | CSARPDRMHEQFF
TRBJ1-6 | NA | TRBV27 | NA | TGTGCCAGCAGCTCGCTGTGGGGATCACCCCTCCACTTT | CASSSLWGSPLHF
TRBJ2-7 | NA | TRBV5-1 | few | TGCGCCAGCAGCACTACTATCACCTACGAGCAGTACTTC | CASSTTITYEQYF
TRBJ2-1 | TRBD2 | TRBV5-4 | NA | TGTGCCAGCAGCGCTGGGACTAGCGGGAGGAGGGGTTACAATGAGCAGTTCTTC | CASSAGTSGRRGYNEQFF
TRBJ2-3 | TRBD1 | TRBV7-2 | few | TGTGCCAGCAGCCTGCGGACAGGGGAGGCAGATACGCAGTATTTT | CASSLRTGEADTQYF
TRBJ1-1 | NA | TRBV7-9 | NA | TGTGCCAGCAGCCACCTCGGGCCTTCGAAAGCTTTCTTT | CASSHLGPSKAFF
TRBJ2-1 | TRBD2 | TRBV3-1 | few | TGTGCCAGCAGCCCGTTGGCTAGCGGGGGCTATGAGCAGTTCTTC | CASSPLASGGYEQFF
TRBJ2-2 | TRBD1 | TRBV18 | NA | TGTGCCAGCTCACCGCCGGGACAGTACACCGGGGAGCTGTTTTTT | CASSPPGQYTGELFF
TRBJ2-3 | TRBD1 | TRBV10-2 | few | TGCGCCAGCAGTGAGGCCTACAGGGGTGGTGCAGATACGCAGTATTTT | CASSEAYRGGADTQYF
TRBJ2-2 | NA | TRBV12-3/TRBV12-4 | few | TGTGCCAGCTCCGGGACTCCGAACACCGGGGAGCTGTTTTTT | CASSGTPNTGELFF
TRBJ2-7 | NA | TRBV4-3 | many | TGCGCCAGCAGCCAAGATTTGGGGGCCCTCAAGCAGTACTTC | CASSQDLGALKQYF
TRBJ1-1 | NA | TRBV5-1 | few | TGCGCCAGCAGGAACTCGGGACACCTACTTTTGAACACTGAAGCTTTCTTT | CASRNSGHLLLNTEAFF
TRBJ1-1 | TRBD1 | TRBV9 | few | TGTGCCAGCAGCCTCCGTGGGACAGGGGACACTGAAGCTTTCTTT | CASSLRGTGDTEAFF
TRBJ1-5 | NA | TRBV18 | NA | TGTGCCAGCTCACCGGCCGATAGCAATCAGCCCCAGCATTTT | CASSPADSNQPQHF
TRBJ2-1 | NA | TRBV11-1 | few | TGTGCCAGCAGCTTAGCGCTAAATCCAGGATACAATGAGCAGTTCTTC | CASSLALNPGYNEQFF
TRBJ2-7 | TRBD1 | TRBV29-1 | few | TGCAGCATCCGGACAGGGACCTACGAGCAGTACTTC | CSIRTGTYEQYF
TRBJ2-3 | NA | TRBV7-9 | NA | TGTGCCAGCAGCTTACCTCCACCAGATACGCAGTATTTT | CASSLPPPDTQYF
TRBJ2-6 | NA | TRBV29-1 | NA | TGCAGCGTTGCCGGGATAGCGACCTCAAACAACGTCCTGACTTTC | CSVAGIATSNNVLTF
TRBJ2-2 | NA | TRBV20-1 | few | TGCAGTGCTAGCGCAGATTTCACCGGGGAGCTGTTTTTT | CSASADFTGELFF
TRBJ2-1 | TRBD2 | TRBV2 | many | TGTGCCAGCAGTGTCTCGGGACTAGCTTACAATGAGCAGTTCTTC | CASSVSGLAYNEQFF
TRBJ2-2 | NA | TRBV4-3 | NA | TGCGCCAGCAGCTCGACAGGGACTAGTCCCGGGGAGCTGTTTTTT | CASSSTGTSPGELFF
TRBJ2-3 | TRBD2 | TRBV6-5 | NA | TGTGCCAGCAATTCGGGGGGGGGTGCAGATACGCAGTATTTT | CASNSGGGADTQYF
TRBJ2-7 | TRBD1 | TRBV15 | few | TGTGCCACCAGCAGATCAACAGGGGGTCCACCCTACGAGCAGTACTTC | CATSRSTGGPPYEQYF
TRBJ2-1 | NA | TRBV5-1 | NA | TGCGCCAGCAGCCCGACCGGGACTGAGGGATACAATGAGCAGTTCTTC | CASSPTGTEGYNEQFF
TRBJ2-1 | TRBD2 | TRBV2 | few | TGTGCCAGCAGTGCCCCTAGCGGGGGCCGAGGAGAGCAGTTCTTC | CASSAPSGGRGEQFF
TRBJ2-7 | NA | TRBV5-1 | few | TGCGCCAGCAGCCAGGGGACCCATAGCTCCTACGAGCAGTACTTC | CASSQGTHSSYEQYF
TRBJ2-1 | TRBD1 | TRBV7-9 | few | TGTGCCAGCGGGGGACAGGGAATTTCCTACAATGAGCAGTTCTTC | CASGGQGISYNEQFF
TRBJ1-1 | NA | TRBV29-1 | many | TGCAGCGGTGGAGGAATGTCGGGTACTGAAGCTTTCTTT | CSGGGMSGTEAFF
TRBJ2-7 | TRBD1 | TRBV6-1 | NA | TGTGCCAGCAGTCGCTCCGGGCTTGGACAGGGCTACGAGCAGTACTTC | CASSRSGLGQGYEQYF
TRBJ1-2 | NA | TRBV20-1 | many | TGCAGTGCCCAGGGGAGGGGTAACTATGGCTACACCTTC | CSAQGRGNYGYTF
TRBJ1-2 | NA | TRBV29-1 | NA | TGCAGCGTTGAACAGGGCGGTCTGGGCTATGGCTACACCTTC | CSVEQGGLGYGYTF
TRBJ2-7 | NA | TRBV5-1 | NA | TGCGCCAGCAGCTTACAGGGAAATGACGAGCAGTACTTC | CASSLQGNDEQYF
TRBJ2-1 | NA | TRBV5-1 | few | TGCGCCAGCAGCTCCGGGACTGACGATGAGCAGTTCTTC | CASSSGTDDEQFF
TRBJ1-5 | NA | TRBV4-3 | few | TGCGCCAGCAGCCAAGATCCGCAGGGGAGTCAGCCCCAGCATTTT | CASSQDPQGSQPQHF
TRBJ2-3 | NA | TRBV27 | NA | TGTGCCAGCAGTTGGGGGTTAGATACGCAGTATTTT | CASSWGLDTQYF
TRBJ2-7 | NA | TRBV10-3 | few | TGTGCCATCAGCCCTCCGAGGACTGCTCTTCACTACGAGCAGTACTTC | CAISPPRTALHYEQYF